This TCR beta chain was documented in a study of shared clonotypes between healthy human individuals. Study results and limitations: In a few donors, 4.5% to 5.5% of naive CD4 clonotypes appeared in common.

Adults of Caucasian background living in Nashville, Tennessee made up all donors. The germline V gene encodes CDR1 KGHSH and CDR2 LQKENI. Trimming at V came to 4 bases and at J to 6 bases, leaving 8 bases not matched to a gene. The CDR3 has 14 amino acids. Produced via immunoSEQ multiplex PCR; TCRdb's table is partial and in-frame only. The repertoire holds about 95,000 clones, with roughly two thirds as singletons. As to this clone: Its antigen is unknown.

The clonotype originates from a man aged 30-40 years in good health. The V call is TRBV18, the J call TRBJ1-1; 7 bases agree with TRBD1. What was sequenced was memory CD8+ T cells sorted from blood. Subset specified: CD45RO+ cells pooled with CCR7-negative TemRA cells. The DNA for the CDR3 is TGTGCCAGCTCACAAACAGGGGAAAGCGCTGAAGCTTTCTTT. This codes for CASSQTGESAEAFF. Using reference TRBV18 and TRBJ1-1 for the parts outside the CDR3, the full variable domain is NAGVMQNPRHLVRRRGQEARLRCSPMKGHSHVYWYRQLPEEGLKFMVYLQKENIIDESGMPKERFSAEFPKEGPSILRIQQVVRGDSAAYFCASSQTGESAEAFFGQGTRLTVV.